A selection of T cell receptor beta chains follows, all from one sample in a study of blood T cell repertoires in COVID-19. Assay: immunoSEQ multiplex PCR; the TCRdb copy retains only in-frame clones and omits some. The table has some 300,000 clones, 90% seen once; the top ten hold about 4.5%. Source material: PBMCs or T cells enriched from blood (not recorded which). The origin of the receptors is a woman younger than 30 with acute COVID-19. CDR3s include the opening cysteine and the closing phenylalanine or tryptophan. Where a row states a size, it is once, few, many or the class of an expanded clone; other rows omit it.

clone_size | v_call | cdr3_aa
. | TRBV29-1 | CSALQGLRLAGETQYF
. | TRBV3-1/TRBV3-2 | CASSLLAGRELFF
. | TRBV9 | CASSVDTGTGIVGGYTEAFF
. | TRBV10-3 | CATLGTALPLHF
. | TRBV7-9 | CASRHGRDIDYEQYF
. | TRBV9 | CASSPGSGRASEQYF
. | TRBV5-6 | CASSLALASYNEQFF
. | TRBV27 | CASSSTGGQPQHF
. | TRBV3-1/TRBV3-2 | CASSPKPGTSGSYEQYF
. | TRBV18 | CASSPGTSGRAEQFF
. | TRBV7-9 | CASSRQGSSYNEQFF
. | TRBV24-1 | CATSDPTGREGNEQFF
. | TRBV28 | CASSRWTKNTEAFF
. | TRBV13 | CASRNTYTGELFF
. | TRBV6-5 | CATSGAGGVPWQYF
few | TRBV29-1 | CSVDRGLYGYTF